Following are 9 T cell receptor beta chains from one sample sequenced in a study of blood T cell repertoires in COVID-19 (dated by TCRdb to the early 2020s). The library was generated by the immunoSEQ multiplex PCR assay. Not all clones reach the TCRdb copy of this immuneACCESS table, which keeps in-frame sequences only. Checked studies attribute under half of the gap to unresolved V genes and leave the rest unexplained. Within this sample are some 240,000 clones, with 80% to 90% of them counted one time only. The ten top clones hold around 7.2% of the sample. The sequenced material came from peripheral blood. These receptors all stem from a woman over 75 with COVID-19, enrolled during active disease.

This clone is a singleton in its sample. V and J are TRBV19 and TRBJ1-5, with 8 positions matching TRBD1. Trimming cost V 6 bases and J 8 bases; bases outside gene matches: 12. The CDR3 sequence is 15 residues long. CDR1 is LNHDA and CDR2 is SQIVND in the germline V gene (reference sequence). CDR3 DNA sequence: TGTGCCAGTAGCCAACAACCAGGGGGCTTCAAGCCCCAGCATTTT. It yields the protein CASSQQPGGFKPQHF.

The rearrangement uses TRBV28 and TRBJ1-6; unclear D gene. This CDR3 region has 16 residues. Trimming took 3 bases from V and 6 from J, leaving 15 bases between them. The germline gives CDR1 MDHEN, CDR2 SYDVKM. CDR3 DNA: TGTGCCAGCAGTTTCTCCGGACGGGGTTCTAATTCACCCCTCCACTTT. Translation: CASSFSGRGSNSPLHF.

This clone appeared a few times. The V and J genes are TRBV19 and TRBJ1-1, with a weak D call TRBD1 (5 bases). The CDR3 spans 13 residues. CDR1 is LNHDA and CDR2 is SQIVND in the germline V gene (reference sequence). V dropped 3 bases and J dropped 3 bases, with 8 bases sitting between them. The DNA of the CDR3 is TGTGCCAGTAGTATCGCGGGGGACACTGAAGCTTTCTTT. Translated, it gives CASSIAGDTEAFF. Looking up the rest from reference TRBV19 and TRBJ1-1 gives the full variable domain: DGGITQSPKYLFRKEGQNVTLSCEQNLNHDAMYWYRQDPGQGLRLIYYSQIVNDFQKGDIAEGYSVSREKKESFPLTVTSAQKNPTAFYLCASSIAGDTEAFFGQGTRLTVV.

The V gene is TRBV2, the J gene TRBJ1-2; tentatively, D is TRBD1 (5 bases). Germline V gene data show CDR1 as SNHLY and CDR2 as FYNNEI. The CDR3 is made up of 12 amino acids. V gave up 6 bases and J gave up 7 bases, with 12 bases separating them. The CDR3 loop reads CASRITGSGYTF. CDR3 sequence (DNA): TGTGCCAGCAGGATCACAGGCAGTGGCTACACCTTC.

The V call is TRBV4-3, the J call TRBJ1-2; no clear D gene. The CDR3 contains 14 residues. Germline V gives CDR1 LGHNA, CDR2 YSLEER. V was clipped by 2 bases and J by 2 bases, with 9 bases between them. CDR3 amino acids: CASSQTTENYGYTF. CDR3 sequence (DNA): TGCGCCAGCAGCCAAACAACAGAAAACTATGGCTACACCTTC.

The chain links TRBV24-1 to TRBJ1-2; D is perhaps TRBD1 (5 bases). Germline CDR1 KGHDR, CDR2 SFDVKD. The CDR3 has 16 residues. V was trimmed by 2 bases and J by 8 bases, leaving 20 bases between them. The CDR3 is CATSDSSADTVRGYTF. CDR3 sequence (DNA): TGTGCCACCAGTGATTCATCCGCGGACACCGTTAGGGGCTACACCTTC.

The chain couples TRBV28 to TRBJ2-7, with D possibly matching TRBD1 (6 bases). The CDR3 runs to 16 residues. Per germline, CDR1 MDHEN and CDR2 SYDVKM. Trimming stripped 3 bases from V and 2 bases from J, with 17 bases between. For the CDR3, the DNA is TGTGCCAGCAGTTTCTTCCGACAGGCCACTACCTACGAGCAGTACTTC. As protein: CASSFFRQATTYEQYF.

This chain uses TRBV3-1 (or the pseudogene TRBV3-2) with TRBJ2-7, with D perhaps matching TRBD1 (5 bases). CDR1 LGHDT and CDR2 YNNKEL come from the germline V gene (reference sequence). This CDR3 region has 14 residues. Trimming removed 1 base from V and 6 bases from J, with 13 bases in between. CDR3 nucleotide sequence: TGTGCCAGCAGCCAAGTTAGGGGCAATCGCGAGCAGTACTTC. Its protein product is CASSQVRGNREQYF.

The rearrangement links TRBV6-5 to TRBJ2-1; tentative D call: TRBD2 (6 bases). Trimming pared 2 bases from V and 12 bases from J, leaving 14 bases between. This CDR3 region has 13 residues. Germline CDR1 MNHEY, CDR2 SVGAGI. The CDR3 sequence: CASSYEPGRLQFF. The CDR3 bases are TGTGCCAGCAGTTACGAGCCTGGGAGGCTGCAGTTCTTC.